This TCR beta chain was retrieved from a study of T cells expressing NK-cell markers. The CDR3 is 15 residues long. Germline-derived CDR1 and CDR2 are KGHDR and SFDVKD. TCRdb reprocessed the 5' RACE reads and reports one entry per CDR3 protein, with no DNA. This listing includes a few hundred thousand distinct CDR3 sequences. The rearrangement joins TRBV24-1 to TRBJ1-1; TCRdb reports TRBD1, a call that lacks DNA to check it against. The TCR originated in a woman aged 50 to 60 in good health. Specimen: blood T cells: a sorted CD56 or NKG2C T cell subset, CD4+ or CD8+ T cells, or bulk PBMC T cells (not recorded which). CDR3 loop: CATSDRDSPNTEAFF.